This T cell receptor beta chain was recovered during a study of T-cell memory formation after mild COVID-19. Study-wide context: The TCR clusters were mostly specific to one donor.

This clonotype turned up a few times. What it binds is unknown. The 5'RACE method, run with constant-segment primers, produced TCR alpha and TCR beta cDNA libraries (carrying sample barcodes and UMIs). TCRdb reanalysed the 5' RACE reads using MiXCR and keeps one entry per CDR3 protein. The table lists under 250,000 distinct CDR3 sequences, less than 20% of them singletons, with 2.1% in the top ten. General study findings and limits: Among contracting clones, CD4+ were mainly CM/EM and CD8+ enriched in EMRA. Clones shrinking from day 15 to 85 showed even CD4/CD8 mixes; later expanders tilted CD4+.

This clonotype was sampled from an adult woman who had mild COVID-19 (a few samples of this study predate the infection). Cell type and time point are not known. Sequenced sample: PBMCs or a T cell subset sorted from them (not recorded which).

CDR3 loop: CSAPVPGKHEQYF. Written as DNA, the CDR3 is TGCAGTGCCCCCGTTCCGGGGAAGCACGAGCAGTACTTC. The genes are TRBV20-1 and TRBJ2-7; perhaps TRBD2 as D (5 bases). Germline assignment: CDR1 DFQATT and CDR2 SNEGSKA (reference sequence). With 6 bases removed from V and 5 bases from J, the gap between germline ends came to 17 bases. This CDR3 contains 13 residues.